Each of the 21 T cell receptor beta chains below was sequenced from the same sample in a study of T-cell reconstitution after alpha-beta-depleted transplantation in children. Unique molecular identifiers were built into the TCRbeta library. One entry per CDR3 protein, called by TCRdb with MiXCR from the PCR reads. The sample holds about 460,000 distinct CDR3 sequences, 10% to 13% seen once. Material: PBMCs, obtained before TCRalphabeta/CD19-depleted stem cell transplant. These receptors all stem from a child aged 2 to 15 with inherited bone marrow failure, due to receive a stem cell transplant.

This clonotype was seen at least ten times. The chain carries TRBV11-2 and TRBJ2-1; a possible D gene is TRBD2 (6 bases). V was cut by 5 bases and J by 0 bases, with 11 bases left in between. The CDR3 totals 15 residues. Germline values: CDR1 SGHAT, CDR2 FQNNGV. The CDR3 sequence is CASSKTGSSYNEQFF. CDR3 coding DNA: TGTGCCAGCAGCAAGACCGGGAGCTCCTACAATGAGCAGTTCTTC.

The chain links TRBV12-3 or TRBV12-4 to TRBJ2-1, with 10 positions matching TRBD2. Trimming removed 3 bases from V and 6 bases from J; junction bases left unmatched: 5. This CDR3 spans 15 amino acids. CDR3 in amino acids: CASSLASSGGNEQFF. Written as DNA, the CDR3 is TGTGCCAGCAGTTTGGCGTCTAGCGGGGGCAATGAGCAGTTCTTC.

This clonotype was found many times. This rearrangement joins TRBV7-8 to TRBJ1-5, with D possibly TRBD1 on 5 matching bases. CDR1 and CDR2 (germline): SGHVS, FQNEAQ. V shed 5 bases and J shed 7 bases, with 18 bases lying between them. CDR3 length: 15 residues. CDR3 residues: CASSPGWGPWQPQHF. CDR3 in DNA: TGTGCCAGCAGCCCTGGCTGGGGACCCTGGCAGCCCCAGCATTTT.

This clonotype came up many times. The chain carries TRBV20-1 and TRBJ2-7; the D is unclear. V lost 3 bases, J lost 3 bases, and 12 bases lay in between. Germline V gene sequence: CDR1 DFQATT, CDR2 SNEGSKA (reference sequence). The CDR3 runs 13 residues. DNA of the CDR3: TGCAGTGCTAGCATTCTGGGTGGCTACGAGCAGTACTTC. Its translation is CSASILGGYEQYF.

This chain uses TRBV20-1 with TRBJ2-7, with unresolved D. Trimming cost V 0 bases and J 1 base, with 10 bases left between them. The CDR3 is 14 amino acids. CDR1 and CDR2 (germline): DFQATT, SNEGSKA (reference sequence). In DNA, the CDR3 is TGCAGTGCTAGAGATCGCTGGGGTTCCTACGAGCAGTACTTC. Protein sequence: CSARDRWGSYEQYF.

In this sample, this clonotype turned up many times. The CDR3 loop is CASSELGTGVGKLFF. The DNA for the CDR3 is TGTGCCAGCAGTGAACTGGGGACAGGGGTGGGGAAACTGTTTTTT. This sequence joins TRBV2 and TRBJ1-4, with 10 bases that match TRBD1. V was pared by 2 bases and J by 11 bases, with 8 bases of the junction left unmatched. The CDR3 consists of 15 residues. CDR1 is SNHLY and CDR2 is FYNNEI in the germline V gene.

The rearrangement uses TRBV6-1 and TRBJ2-5; weak D call: TRBD2 (6 bases). CDR3 length: 14 amino acids. The germline V gene has CDR1 MNHNS and CDR2 SASEGT. The V end lost 5 bases, the J end lost 0 bases, and 10 bases lay between the germline ends. The CDR3 sequence: CASSTEGYQETQYF. In nucleotides, the CDR3 is TGTGCCAGCAGTACGGAGGGGTACCAAGAGACCCAGTACTTC.

Many counts were recorded for this clonotype. The chain joins TRBV28 to TRBJ2-1, with D possibly matching TRBD2 (5 bases). V was shortened by 7 bases and J by 10 bases, with 20 bases between the two germline ends. CDR3 length: 14 amino acids. Germline lookup yields CDR1 MDHEN and CDR2 SYDVKM. CDR3 coding DNA: TGTGCCAGCACCCCACCCGGTCGCGGGCCGGAGCAGTTCTTC. Its protein product is CASTPPGRGPEQFF.

A remark on this clonotype: Being one base from a much bigger clone, this may be a read error. The rearrangement uses TRBV10-3 and TRBJ2-1; 8 nucleotides match TRBD2. J was trimmed by 6 bases and V by 4 bases; bases with no gene match: 8. The CDR3 consists of 15 residues. From germline, CDR1 is ENHRY and CDR2 SYGVKD. The CDR3 coding sequence is TGTGCCATCAGTGTGCGGGAGGCCCCCTTCAATGAGCAGTTCTTC. This gives the protein CAISVREAPFNEQFF.

In this sample, this clonotype turned up many times. The gene calls are TRBV6-5 and TRBJ2-5, with 7 bases matching TRBD2. Losses at the gene ends were 0 bases for V and 4 bases for J; bases not matched to a gene: 5. CDR1 is MNHEY and CDR2 is SVGAGI in the germline V gene. CDR3 length: 15 residues. This CDR3 reads CASSYSWEGGETQYF. Written as DNA, the CDR3 is TGTGCCAGCAGTTACTCGTGGGAGGGCGGAGAGACCCAGTACTTC.

This clonotype showed up just a few times. The chain employs TRBV15 and TRBJ2-7; D uncertain. The length of the CDR3 is 15 residues. V was cut by 1 base and J by 2 bases, with 12 bases left in between. Germline V gene sequence: CDR1 LNHNV, CDR2 YYDKDF (reference sequence). This CDR3 reads CATSRGGPEPYEQYF. The CDR3 DNA is TGTGCCACCAGCAGAGGTGGCCCAGAGCCCTACGAGCAGTACTTC.

This clonotype was seen many times. The chain carries TRBV4-3 and TRBJ2-3, with D uncertain. The CDR3 spans 14 residues. Deletions cut 0 bases from V and 7 bases from J, with 11 bases between. CDR1 LGHNA and CDR2 YSLEER come from the germline V gene. The CDR3 coding sequence is TGCGCCAGCAGCCAAGATATTGGCCAGAATACGCAGTATTTT. Protein: CASSQDIGQNTQYF.

This clonotype was counted many times. The chain has TRBV12-3 or TRBV12-4 and TRBJ2-1; D may match TRBD1 or TRBD2 (5 bases each). This CDR3 comprises 15 residues. The V end lost 8 bases, the J end lost 0 bases, and 14 bases lay between the germline ends. The CDR3 nucleotides read TGTGCCAGCCTGTCCGGGGCAGGCTCCTACAATGAGCAGTTCTTC. Protein: CASLSGAGSYNEQFF.

This clonotype was detected ten times or more. The chain joins TRBV6-2 or TRBV6-3 to TRBJ2-5; TRBD1 is a possible D gene (6 bases). Looked up from germline, CDR1 is MNHEY and CDR2 is SVGEGT. This CDR3 comprises 13 residues. The V and J ends lost 5 bases and 2 bases respectively, with 9 bases between them. CDR3 bases: TGTGCCAGCAGTCGACAGGTGCAAGAGACCCAGTACTTC. This encodes CASSRQVQETQYF.

This clonotype was seen many times. The rearrangement joins TRBV28 to TRBJ2-5, with 7 bases lining up with TRBD2. Germline V lookup: CDR1 MDHEN, CDR2 SYDVKM. J was trimmed by 5 bases and V by 5 bases; bases with no gene match: 8. CDR3 length equals 14 residues. The CDR3 sequence: CASSLRDYPETQYF. CDR3 DNA: TGTGCCAGCAGTCTGCGGGACTATCCCGAGACCCAGTACTTC.

In its sample, this clonotype was seen many times. The genes are TRBV5-1 and TRBJ2-2, with D perhaps matching TRBD2 (5 bases). Trimming pared 5 bases from V and 3 bases from J, leaving 14 bases between. The germline V gene has CDR1 SGHRS and CDR2 YFSETQ. CDR3 size: 15 residues. The CDR3 loop reads CASRWQAVDTGELFF. The CDR3 nucleotides are TGCGCCAGCAGGTGGCAAGCGGTGGACACCGGGGAGCTGTTTTTT.

The rearrangement joins TRBV5-1 to TRBJ1-2; D might be TRBD1 (5 bases). The germline CDR1 and CDR2 sequences are SGHRS and YFSETQ. The CDR3 has 17 residues. V lost 4 bases and J lost 5, with 24 bases in between. The CDR3 here is CASSPSPGRSPPYGYTF. The CDR3 DNA is TGCGCCAGCAGCCCCTCACCGGGACGAAGCCCTCCGTATGGCTACACCTTC.

Remarks on this clonotype: This could be a read error, since a much larger clone is one nucleotide away. The J gene is TRBJ2-1, the V gene TRBV11-1; the D gene could be TRBD1 or TRBD2 (7 bases each). The CDR3 totals 19 residues. Germline CDR1 is SGHAT and CDR2 is FQDESV (reference sequence). Trimming pared 5 bases from V and 4 bases from J, leaving 27 bases between. For the CDR3, the DNA is TGTGCCAGCAGCGACGGGACAGTGCGCCTAGCGGAAGTATACAATGAGCAGTTCTTC. This sequence encodes CASSDGTVRLAEVYNEQFF.

There are many counts of this clonotype. This chain connects TRBV28 to TRBJ2-2; D is undetermined. In germline, CDR1 is MDHEN, CDR2 SYDVKM. The CDR3 has 14 residues. Trimming took off 1 base at V and 2 bases at J, with 5 bases between the two ends. CDR3 DNA: TGTGCCAGCAGTTTATTGGGTAACACCGGGGAGCTGTTTTTT. Translated: CASSLLGNTGELFF.

This clonotype has just a few counts. V gene TRBV27 combines with J gene TRBJ2-7; the match to TRBD2 covers 12 bases. Germline V gene sequence: CDR1 MNHEY, CDR2 SMNVEV (reference sequence). The CDR3 is 23 amino acids. V was pared by 0 bases and J by 0 bases, with 21 bases of the junction left unmatched. The CDR3 loop reads CASSLSAKLLAGGQPSSSYEQYF. Here the CDR3 DNA reads TGTGCCAGCAGTTTATCGGCAAAACTACTAGCGGGAGGACAGCCTAGTAGCTCCTACGAGCAGTACTTC.

This clonotype appeared a few times. V usage is TRBV20-1 and J usage is TRBJ2-7; D perhaps matches TRBD1 (5 bases). V gave up 5 bases and J gave up 3 bases, with 14 bases separating them. Germline assignment: CDR1 DFQATT and CDR2 SNEGSKA (reference sequence). This CDR3 region has 13 residues. In DNA, the CDR3 is TGCAGTGCTTCGGACACCTCGGGCTACGAGCAGTACTTC. Its translation is CSASDTSGYEQYF.